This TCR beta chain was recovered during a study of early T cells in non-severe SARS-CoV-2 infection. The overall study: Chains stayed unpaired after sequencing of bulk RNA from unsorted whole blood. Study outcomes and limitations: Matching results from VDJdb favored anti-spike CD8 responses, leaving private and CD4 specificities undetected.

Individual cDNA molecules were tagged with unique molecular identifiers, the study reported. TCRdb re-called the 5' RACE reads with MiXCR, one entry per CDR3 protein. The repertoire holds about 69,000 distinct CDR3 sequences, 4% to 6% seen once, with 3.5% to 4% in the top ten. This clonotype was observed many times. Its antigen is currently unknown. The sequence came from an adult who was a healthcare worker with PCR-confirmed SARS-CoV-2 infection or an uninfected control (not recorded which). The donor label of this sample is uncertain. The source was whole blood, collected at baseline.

CDR3 nucleotides: TGTGCCAGTAGTATCTCTAACTATGGCTACACCTTC. Amino acid sequence: CASSISNYGYTF. The chain joins TRBV19 to TRBJ1-2; no reliable D call. CDR1 is LNHDA and CDR2 is SQIVND in the germline V gene (reference sequence). The CDR3 length is 12 residues. The ends were cut back, 3 bases at V and 0 bases at J, with 2 bases in the middle.